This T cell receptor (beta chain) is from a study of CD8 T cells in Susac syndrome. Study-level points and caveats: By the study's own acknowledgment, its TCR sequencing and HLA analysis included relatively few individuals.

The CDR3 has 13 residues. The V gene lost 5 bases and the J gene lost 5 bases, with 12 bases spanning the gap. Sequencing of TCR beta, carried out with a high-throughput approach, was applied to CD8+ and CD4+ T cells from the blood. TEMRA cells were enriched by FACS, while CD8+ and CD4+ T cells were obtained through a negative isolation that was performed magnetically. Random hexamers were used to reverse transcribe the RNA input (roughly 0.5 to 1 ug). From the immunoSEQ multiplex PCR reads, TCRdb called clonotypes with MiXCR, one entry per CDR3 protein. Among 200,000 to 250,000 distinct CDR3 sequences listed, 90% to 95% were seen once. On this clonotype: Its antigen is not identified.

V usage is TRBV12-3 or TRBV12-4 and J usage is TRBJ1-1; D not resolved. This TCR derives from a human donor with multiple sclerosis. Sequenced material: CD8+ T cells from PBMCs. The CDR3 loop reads CASSTGPGTEAFF. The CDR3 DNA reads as TGTGCCAGCAGTACGGGCCCTGGGACTGAAGCTTTCTTT.